This is a list of T cell receptor beta chains from one sample in a study of blood T cell repertoires in COVID-19. Profiling relied on immunoSEQ multiplex PCR, and the TCRdb table lists in-frame clones only, not all of them. The sample records fewer than 45,000 clones, over 75% being singletons. Material: peripheral blood. The source is a man between 40 and 49 years old with active or convalescent COVID-19. Both conserved end residues are part of each CDR3. Fields, in order: J gene, clone size, V gene, D gene, CDR3 DNA, CDR3 protein. D genes are given only for firm matches. Expanded clones are given a class, and other clones once, few, many or no size at all.

J gene: TRBJ1-1
clone size: once
V gene: TRBV4-3
D gene: NA
CDR3 DNA: TGCGCCAGCAGCCAAGATATCGGGGAGAACACTGAAGCTTTCTTT
CDR3 protein: CASSQDIGENTEAFF

J gene: TRBJ1-4
clone size: NA
V gene: TRBV10-3
D gene: TRBD1
CDR3 DNA: TGTGCCTGCGGGGACAGGAGCTTGGAAAAACTGTTTTTT
CDR3 protein: CACGDRSLEKLFF

J gene: TRBJ1-4
clone size: NA
V gene: TRBV4-1
D gene: NA
CDR3 DNA: TGCGCCAGCAGCCAAGATGGGGGCTCCGCGTCAGGAAAACTGTTTTTT
CDR3 protein: CASSQDGGSASGKLFF

J gene: TRBJ2-2
clone size: NA
V gene: TRBV29-1
D gene: NA
CDR3 DNA: TGCAGCGTTGCGGCCATGGGGGCAGGGAATTTAGGGGAGCTGTTTTTT
CDR3 protein: CSVAAMGAGNLGELFF

J gene: TRBJ1-1
clone size: NA
V gene: TRBV18
D gene: NA
CDR3 DNA: TGTGCCAGCTCACCACCGGGAACAGGACGTATGAACACTGAAGCTTTCTTT
CDR3 protein: CASSPPGTGRMNTEAFF

J gene: TRBJ1-1
clone size: NA
V gene: TRBV11-3
D gene: NA
CDR3 DNA: TGTGCCAGCAGCTTGACAAACACTGAAGCTTTCTTT
CDR3 protein: CASSLTNTEAFF

J gene: TRBJ2-1
clone size: NA
V gene: TRBV19
D gene: TRBD1
CDR3 DNA: TGTGCCAGTAGTATAGTTCGGACAGGCTCCTACAATGAGCAGTTCTTC
CDR3 protein: CASSIVRTGSYNEQFF

J gene: TRBJ2-3
clone size: NA
V gene: TRBV19
D gene: TRBD2
CDR3 DNA: TGTGCCAGTAGTATACCCGGGGGGGTAGAGGATACGCAGTATTTT
CDR3 protein: CASSIPGGVEDTQYF

J gene: TRBJ2-5
clone size: NA
V gene: TRBV28
D gene: NA
CDR3 DNA: TGTGCCAGCAGTTCCAGGGGGACCCAGTACTTC
CDR3 protein: CASSSRGTQYF

J gene: TRBJ1-3
clone size: NA
V gene: TRBV12-3/TRBV12-4
D gene: NA
CDR3 DNA: TGTGCCAGCAGATACTCTGGAAACACCATATATTTT
CDR3 protein: CASRYSGNTIYF

J gene: TRBJ2-6
clone size: NA
V gene: TRBV6-6
D gene: NA
CDR3 DNA: TGTGCCAGCAGTTACCCCACGGGCTCTGGGGCCAACGTCCTGACTTTC
CDR3 protein: CASSYPTGSGANVLTF

J gene: TRBJ1-2
clone size: few
V gene: TRBV7-9
D gene: NA
CDR3 DNA: TGTGCCAGCAGGCTCGGGACTAACTATGGCTACACCTTC
CDR3 protein: CASRLGTNYGYTF

J gene: TRBJ1-3
clone size: once
V gene: TRBV7-3
D gene: TRBD1
CDR3 DNA: TGTGCCAGCAGCCGGACAGGGCCGGATGACACCATATATTTT
CDR3 protein: CASSRTGPDDTIYF

J gene: TRBJ1-1
clone size: NA
V gene: TRBV3-1/TRBV3-2
D gene: NA
CDR3 DNA: TGTGCCAGCAGCCGTCGGGCGCAGGGCTCTGAAGCTTTCTTT
CDR3 protein: CASSRRAQGSEAFF

J gene: TRBJ1-5
clone size: NA
V gene: TRBV27
D gene: NA
CDR3 DNA: TGTGCCAGCAGTTTGAACGGGGAGAATCAGCCCCAGCATTTT
CDR3 protein: CASSLNGENQPQHF

J gene: TRBJ1-1
clone size: NA
V gene: TRBV7-9
D gene: NA
CDR3 DNA: TGTGCCAGCAGTCAAGGGGCCCTGGGAACTGAAGCTTTCTTT
CDR3 protein: CASSQGALGTEAFF

J gene: TRBJ2-3
clone size: NA
V gene: TRBV18
D gene: TRBD1
CDR3 DNA: TGTGCCAGCTCGCAAAACAGGGGTCCAGATACGCAGTATTTT
CDR3 protein: CASSQNRGPDTQYF